This T cell receptor (beta chain) was identified during a study of breast tumors, draining lymph nodes, adjacent tissues. Trimming removed 5 bases from V and 3 bases from J, with 16 bases in between. This CDR3 has 15 amino acids. Germline V lookup: CDR1 MNHEY, CDR2 SVGEGT. TCRdb processed the multiplex PCR reads anew with MiXCR; each CDR3 protein has one entry. This table holds some 150,000 distinct CDR3 sequences, 20% to 25% found once. Study findings and constraints: Most tumor T cells seemingly derive from lymph node, then expand in tumor. Compared with lymph nodes, tumors were less diverse; compared with nontumor tissue, more. Compared with basal-like, luminal-like tumors shared significantly more repertoire with nontumor tissue. The lymph node origin of tumor T cells was framed as consistent with a hypothesis, not demonstrated.

Axillary draining lymph nodes of breast cancer patients supplied the node samples. This clonotype was observed many times. Its antigen is still unknown. The rearrangement joins TRBV6-2 or TRBV6-3 to TRBJ1-2, with a possible D match to TRBD1 (5 bases). Source material: axillary lymph node tissue. The source of this sequence is a female donor with breast cancer. Some clones in this sample may be carry-over from other donors' samples. CDR3 protein: CASSPDNTPYYGYTF. CDR3 bases: TGTGCCAGCAGTCCGGACAACACCCCCTACTATGGCTACACCTTC.